Each of the 27 T cell receptor beta chains below was sequenced from the same sample in a study of blood T cell repertoires in COVID-19. Here immunoSEQ multiplex PCR was the method, and the copy in TCRdb shows in-frame clones only, minus some. The data hold around 95,000 clones, with approximately 84% observed a single time. Material: peripheral blood. These receptors all come from a woman older than 75 with acute or convalescent COVID-19.

This chain joins TRBV2 and TRBJ2-7; 8 nucleotides agree with TRBD1. The CDR3 is 14 residues long. Per germline, CDR1 SNHLY and CDR2 FYNNEI. The J segment lost 4 bases and the V segment lost 5 bases, leaving 7 bases of the junction unmatched. In DNA, the CDR3 is TGTGCCAGCAGTTACAGGGGACAGGAATACGAGCAGTACTTC. Its protein is CASSYRGQEYEQYF. The full variable domain, rest sourced from reference TRBV2 and TRBJ2-7, is EPEVTQTPSHQVTQMGQEVILRCVPISNHLYFYWYRQILGQKVEFLVSFYNNEISEKSEIFDDQFSVERPDGSNFTLKIRSTKLEDSAMYFCASSYRGQEYEQYFGPGTRLTVT.

The chain couples TRBV2 to TRBJ1-3; D is uncertain. The CDR3 contains 13 residues. Per germline, CDR1 SNHLY and CDR2 FYNNEI. Trimming removed 5 bases from V and 0 bases from J, with 5 bases in between. CDR3 sequence reads: CASSSNSGNTIYF. Written as DNA, the CDR3 is TGTGCCAGCAGTTCTAACTCTGGAAACACCATATATTTT.

This chain connects TRBV5-4 to TRBJ2-1; 15 nucleotides line up with TRBD2. The CDR3 has 17 residues. J gave up 15 bases and V 4 bases, and 17 bases lay outside the gene matches. CDR1 and CDR2 (germline): SGHNT, YYREEE (reference sequence). The CDR3 reads CASSPTAGTSGGSRMFF. CDR3 nucleotides: TGTGCCAGCAGCCCTACAGCAGGGACTAGCGGGGGGTCCCGAATGTTCTTC.

This clone has just a few counts. The chain joins TRBV5-6 to TRBJ1-6, with D maybe TRBD1 (5 bases). This CDR3 has 18 amino acids. With 0 bases removed from V and 6 bases from J, the gap between germline ends came to 19 bases. Looked up from germline, CDR1 is SGHDT and CDR2 is YYEEEE. The CDR3 DNA reads as TGTGCCAGCAGCTTGGTAGTGTCTCAGGGCAGAGCTAATTCACCCCTCCACTTT. Translating it yields CASSLVVSQGRANSPLHF.

Notes on this clone: A read error may account for a junction end that differs from germline. This chain joins TRBV6-5 and TRBJ2-5; 7 bases agree with TRBD1. Germline CDR1 and CDR2: MNHEY and SVGAGI. CDR3 length equals 14 residues. CDR3 residues: CASSSGQPQGTQYF. The CDR3 DNA follows: TGTGCCAGCAGTTCGGGACAGCCCCAAGGGACCCAGTACTTC.

This chain connects TRBV28 to TRBJ2-1, with 8 bases that match TRBD1. The CDR3 length is 16 residues. V lost 4 bases, J lost 4 bases, and 9 bases stayed unmatched. CDR1 and CDR2 from the germline V gene are MDHEN and SYDVKM. The CDR3: CASSSGTGESYNEQFF. The CDR3 nucleotides read TGTGCCAGCAGTTCCGGGACAGGAGAGTCGTACAATGAGCAGTTCTTC.

The V and J genes are TRBV18 and TRBJ1-1; 7 bases are a match to TRBD1. This CDR3 spans 15 amino acids. With V trimmed by 6 bases and J by 2 bases, 9 bases remained unmatched. The germline gives CDR1 KGHSH, CDR2 LQKENI. CDR3 region: CASSPRQGQNTEAFF. Here the CDR3 DNA reads TGTGCCAGCTCGCCCAGACAGGGACAAAACACTGAAGCTTTCTTT.

The chain uses TRBV5-4 and TRBJ1-4; the D is unclear. The CDR3 runs to 14 residues. V was trimmed by 4 bases and J by 1 base, leaving 8 bases between them. The germline V gene has CDR1 SGHNT and CDR2 YYREEE (reference sequence). The CDR3 reads CASSAGGTNEKLFF. The CDR3 DNA reads TGTGCCAGCAGCGCCGGCGGAACTAATGAAAAACTGTTTTTT.

The chain couples TRBV19 to TRBJ2-5; TRBD2 matches 11 bases. The V segment lost 4 bases and the J segment 1 base; nucleotides outside the gene matches: 8. The CDR3 length is 17 residues. In germline, CDR1 is LNHDA, CDR2 SQIVND (reference sequence). CDR3 bases: TGTGCCAGTAGTACACTAACTAGCGGGGGATTCCAAGAGACCCAGTACTTC. Its protein is CASSTLTSGGFQETQYF.

The CDR3 protein is CASSLGTATGTQYF. The CDR3, as DNA: TGTGCCAGCAGCTTAGGGACAGCCACGGGGACCCAGTACTTC. The V and J genes are TRBV7-2 and TRBJ2-5, with a tentative D call TRBD1 (6 bases). The CDR3 length is 14 residues. V was pared by 1 base and J by 7 bases, with 13 bases between. Per the germline V gene, CDR1 is SGHTA and CDR2 is FQGNSA.

V is TRBV5-1 and J is TRBJ2-6; maybe TRBD1 (6 bases). The V gene lost 0 bases and the J gene lost 6 bases, with 7 bases spanning the gap. CDR3 length: 14 residues. Germline CDR1 SGHRS, CDR2 YFSETQ. The CDR3 DNA reads as TGCGCCAGCAGCTTGGCAGGGGAGGCCAACGTCCTGACTTTC. It yields the protein CASSLAGEANVLTF.

V usage is TRBV7-2 and J usage is TRBJ2-2, with D perhaps matching TRBD1 (6 bases). The germline V gene encodes CDR1 SGHTA and CDR2 FQGNSA. Trimming removed 8 bases from V and 2 bases from J, with 12 bases in between. The CDR3 extends over 14 amino acids. The CDR3: CASRQDANTGELFF. In DNA, the CDR3 is TGTGCCAGCCGACAGGATGCAAACACCGGGGAGCTGTTTTTT.

The J gene is TRBJ2-2, the V gene TRBV7-9, with a weak D call TRBD1 (7 bases). The CDR3 covers 17 residues. With 2 bases removed from V and 6 bases from J, the gap between germline ends came to 19 bases. Germline V gene lookup returns CDR1 SEHNR and CDR2 FQNEAQ (reference sequence). The CDR3 region has the DNA TGTGCCAGCAGCTTATTACAGGGGACACGCGGGGCCGGGGAGCTGTTTTTT. Protein product: CASSLLQGTRGAGELFF.

V and J are TRBV6-4 and TRBJ2-7, with D possibly being TRBD1 (5 bases). Germline CDR1 reads MRHNA; CDR2 reads SNTAGT. Deletions cut 0 bases from V and 3 bases from J, with 21 bases between. The length of the CDR3 is 18 residues. CDR3 in amino acids: CASSDSPPEIDRLYEQYV. The DNA for the CDR3 is TGTGCCAGCAGTGACTCACCCCCAGAGATAGACAGACTCTACGAGCAGTACGTC.

The chain recombines TRBV2 with TRBJ1-5; D is possibly TRBD1 (6 bases). V shed 8 bases and J shed 6 bases, with 20 bases lying between them. Per germline, CDR1 SNHLY and CDR2 FYNNEI. This CDR3 comprises 15 residues. The CDR3 region has the DNA TGTGCCAGCGCCCTGGGGGGGGCCGTGAGTCAGCCCCAGCATTTT. This codes for CASALGGAVSQPQHF.

The chain uses TRBV6-5 and TRBJ2-1, with TRBD2 as a possible D gene (6 bases). Germline V CDR1 and CDR2: MNHEY, SVGAGI. Trimming took off 7 bases at V and 3 bases at J, with 16 bases between the two ends. The CDR3 is made up of 15 amino acids. CDR3 protein: CASTEGLRVYNEQFF. DNA of the CDR3: TGTGCCAGCACGGAGGGGCTTAGGGTCTACAATGAGCAGTTCTTC.

J is TRBJ1-2 and V is TRBV5-4; 7 nucleotides align to TRBD1. From germline, CDR1 is SGHNT and CDR2 YYREEE (reference sequence). The CDR3 contains 14 residues. J lost 4 bases, V lost 0 bases, and 3 bases had no gene match. For the CDR3, the DNA is TGTGCCAGCAGCTTGGAACAGGGGAGCTATGGCTACACCTTC. Amino acid sequence: CASSLEQGSYGYTF.

A few counts support this clone. This chain joins TRBV3-1 (or the pseudogene TRBV3-2) and TRBJ2-5; TRBD2 matches at 10 bases. The germline V gene encodes CDR1 LGHDT and CDR2 YNNKEL (reference sequence). Trimming cost V 1 base and J 4 bases; bases outside gene matches: 0. CDR3 size: 14 residues. The CDR3 DNA sequence: TGTGCCAGCAGCCAAGGGACTAGCGGAGAGACCCAGTACTTC. Its protein is CASSQGTSGETQYF.

The rearrangement uses TRBV28 and TRBJ2-7, with a weak D call TRBD2 (6 bases). The CDR3 loop spans 14 amino acids. V lost 7 bases to trimming and J lost 4 bases, with 17 bases between them. CDR1 is MDHEN and CDR2 is SYDVKM in the germline V gene. CDR3 DNA: TGTGCCAGCAACGATGGGGCAGGGAGGTACGAGCAGTACTTC. It is translated as CASNDGAGRYEQYF. The full variable domain, with the rest looked up from reference TRBV28 and TRBJ2-7, is DVKVTQSSRYLVKRTGEKVFLECVQDMDHENMFWYRQDPGLGLRLIYFSYDVKMKEKGDIPEGYSVSREKKERFSLILESASTNQTSMYLCASNDGAGRYEQYFGPGTRLTVT.

This clone was seen more than once but under ten times. This rearrangement joins TRBV7-2 to TRBJ1-1; 9 bases fit TRBD1. V shed 1 base, J shed 5 bases, and the junction held 5 bases outside the gene matches. The CDR3 sequence is 15 residues long. CDR1 and CDR2 (germline): SGHTA, FQGNSA. CDR3 DNA sequence: TGTGCCAGCAGCTTAGTTGGGGACAGGGCGACTGAAGCTTTCTTT. As protein: CASSLVGDRATEAFF.

This clone has more than one count but fewer than ten. In the same sample, other DNA sequences code for this CDR3. The chain recombines TRBV4-3 with TRBJ1-6; D is uncertain. This CDR3 has 13 residues. The V gene lost 0 bases and the J gene lost 9 bases, with 6 bases spanning the gap. Germline CDR1 reads LGHNA; CDR2 reads YSLEER. This CDR3 is CASSQDRGSPLHF. The DNA for the CDR3 is TGCGCCAGCAGCCAAGATCGGGGTTCACCCCTCCACTTT.

The rearrangement links TRBV5-1 to TRBJ2-3; a possible D gene is TRBD2 (5 bases). Germline CDR1 reads SGHRS; CDR2 reads YFSETQ. This CDR3 comprises 13 residues. Trimming removed 3 bases at V and 2 bases at J, with 7 bases between. The CDR3 DNA reads TGCGCCAGCAGCTCCGGGGACACAGATACGCAGTATTTT. Translated, it gives CASSSGDTDTQYF.

The chain carries TRBV3-1 (or the pseudogene TRBV3-2) and TRBJ2-3, with 7 bases lining up with TRBD2. The CDR3 covers 12 residues. The germline V gene encodes CDR1 LGHDT and CDR2 YNNKEL (reference sequence). V trimming: 5 bases; J trimming: 8 bases; junction bases outside the gene matches: 4. In DNA form, the CDR3 reads TGTGCCAGCAGCTTCAGGGAGGGTACGCAGTATTTT. It translates to CASSFREGTQYF.

The sample holds a few counts of this clone. The DNA for the CDR3 is TGCGCCAGCAGTGCGGGGGGTGGCAATCAGCCCCAGCATTTT. This encodes CASSAGGGNQPQHF. The V gene is TRBV10-2, the J gene TRBJ1-5; weak D call: TRBD1 (5 bases). The germline CDR1 and CDR2 sequences are WSHSY and SAAADI. The germline V and J ends were trimmed by 4 bases and 2 bases, with 9 bases remaining between them. This CDR3 is built from 14 residues.

V gene TRBV7-8 combines with J gene TRBJ1-5, with TRBD1 matching 12 bases. J lost 1 base, V lost 0 bases, and 7 bases had no gene match. CDR1 SGHVS and CDR2 FQNEAQ come from the germline V gene. CDR3 size: 19 residues. The CDR3 is CASSLAGAGQGASNQPQHF. The CDR3 coding sequence is TGTGCCAGCAGCTTAGCGGGGGCGGGACAGGGGGCAAGCAATCAGCCCCAGCATTTT. Using reference TRBV7-8 and TRBJ1-5 for the parts outside the CDR3, the full variable domain is GAGVSQSPRYKVAKRGQDVALRCDPISGHVSLFWYQQALGQGPEFLTYFQNEAQLDKSGLPSDRFFAERPEGSVSTLKIQRTQQEDSAVYLCASSLAGAGQGASNQPQHFGDGTRLSIL.

The chain is built from TRBV9 and TRBJ2-3; D is uncertain. V lost 0 bases to trimming and J lost 2 bases, with 10 bases between them. From germline, CDR1 is SGDLS and CDR2 YYNGEE. This CDR3 spans 15 amino acids. CDR3 coding DNA: TGTGCCAGCAGCGTAGACAATCGATACACAGATACGCAGTATTTT. Residues: CASSVDNRYTDTQYF.

The count of this clone is one. V gene TRBV18 combines with J gene TRBJ1-2; perhaps TRBD1 as D (5 bases). CDR3 size: 14 residues. V was shortened by 3 bases and J by 6 bases, with 14 bases between the two germline ends. Germline loops: CDR1 KGHSH, CDR2 LQKENI. The CDR3 region has the DNA TGTGCCAGCTCACCGGATCAGGGAATCCATGGCTACACCTTC. This gives the protein CASSPDQGIHGYTF.